This entry lists 11 T cell receptor beta chains sequenced from one sample in a study of shared clonotypes between healthy human individuals. Only in-frame clones appear in the TCRdb table, and some are missing; sequencing was by immunoSEQ multiplex PCR. The sample holds a few million clones, just under 95% seen once. Material for sequencing was naive CD4+ T cells from PBMCs. Subset: CD45RA+ positively selected. The receptor set was obtained from a man younger than 30 in good health. Some clones in this sample may be carry-over from other donors' samples.

For this clone: Other DNA sequences from this sample encode an identical CDR3 as well. This chain connects TRBV28 to TRBJ2-5; TRBD1 or TRBD2 may be the D gene (6 bases each). The CDR3 length is 13 residues. V gave up 4 bases and J gave up 1 base, with 7 bases separating them. Germline CDR1 reads MDHEN; CDR2 reads SYDVKM. The CDR3 protein is CASSSGAQETQYF. CDR3 DNA sequence: TGTGCCAGCAGTTCGGGGGCCCAAGAGACCCAGTACTTC.

This clone was seen only once. The chain uses TRBV5-4 and TRBJ2-1, with D possibly TRBD2 on 6 matching bases. The CDR3 runs 14 residues. Germline assignment: CDR1 SGHNT and CDR2 YYREEE (reference sequence). The V end was cut by 4 bases, the J end by 6 bases, with 14 bases between. The CDR3 nucleotides are TGTGCCAGCAGCCAGAGGCAGGGAGGCAATGAGCAGTTCTTC. Translation: CASSQRQGGNEQFF.

The chain links TRBV19 to TRBJ1-4; D is unresolved. The V and J ends lost 3 bases and 0 bases respectively, with 5 bases between them. Germline lookup yields CDR1 LNHDA and CDR2 SQIVND (reference sequence). The CDR3 loop spans 14 amino acids. The CDR3 sequence: CASSIFSTNEKLFF. In nucleotides, the CDR3 is TGTGCCAGTAGTATCTTCTCAACTAATGAAAAACTGTTTTTT. Based on the CDR3 plus reference TRBV19 and TRBJ1-4, the full variable domain is DGGITQSPKYLFRKEGQNVTLSCEQNLNHDAMYWYRQDPGQGLRLIYYSQIVNDFQKGDIAEGYSVSREKKESFPLTVTSAQKNPTAFYLCASSIFSTNEKLFFGSGTQLSVL.

This clone was counted a single time. V and J are TRBV25-1 and TRBJ1-2, with D possibly TRBD1 on 6 matching bases. The ends were cut back, 1 base at V and 3 bases at J, with 12 bases in the middle. Germline CDR1 and CDR2: MGHDK and SYGVNS. There are 15 residues in the CDR3. CDR3 loop: CASSEWAGVDYGYTF. CDR3 nucleotides: TGTGCCAGCAGTGAATGGGCAGGGGTGGACTATGGCTACACCTTC.

This clone has just one count. In DNA form, the CDR3 reads TGTGCCAGCAGCGTAGGACAGGGGGTCGAAAAACTGTTTTTT. The encoded protein is CASSVGQGVEKLFF. This sequence joins TRBV9 and TRBJ1-4; TRBD1 agrees at 9 bases. The germline V gene has CDR1 SGDLS and CDR2 YYNGEE. This CDR3 spans 14 amino acids. With V trimmed by 0 bases and J by 8 bases, 2 bases remained unmatched.

Here the CDR3 DNA reads TGTGCCAGCAGCACGGGTACCCACGAGCAGTACTTC. Protein: CASSTGTHEQYF. The V and J genes are TRBV6-5 and TRBJ2-7, with D unresolved. Trimming left V 6 bases short and J 5 bases short, with 11 bases between. The CDR3 contains 12 residues. Germline V CDR1 and CDR2: MNHEY, SVGAGI.

The chain carries TRBV27 and TRBJ2-3; tentatively, D is TRBD1 (6 bases). V lost 1 base and J 4 bases, leaving 12 bases between the germline ends. Germline-derived CDR1 and CDR2 are MNHEY and SMNVEV (reference sequence). The CDR3 covers 15 residues. The CDR3 bases are TGTGCCAGCAGTTTATACAGGGAGCAATCAGATACGCAGTATTTT. Translation gives CASSLYREQSDTQYF.

The chain recombines TRBV4-1 with TRBJ2-1; 7 bases line up with TRBD1. The V segment lost 2 bases and the J segment 8 bases; nucleotides outside the gene matches: 3. This CDR3 is built from 13 residues. Germline V gene data show CDR1 as MGHRA and CDR2 as YSYEKL. The CDR3 spells CASSQPDRDEQFF. CDR3 DNA: TGCGCCAGCAGCCAACCCGACAGGGATGAGCAGTTCTTC.

The rearrangement joins TRBV7-9 to TRBJ1-2; 8 bases are shared with TRBD1. V was pared by 4 bases and J by 4 bases, with 2 bases of the junction left unmatched. The CDR3 runs 13 residues. Germline loops: CDR1 SEHNR, CDR2 FQNEAQ (reference sequence). CDR3 in amino acids: CASSSTGAYGYTF. Here the CDR3 DNA reads TGTGCCAGCAGCTCGACAGGGGCCTATGGCTACACCTTC.

Concerning this clone itself: The junction departs from germline at one end; a sequencing error may be responsible. The CDR3, as DNA: TGTGCCTGGAGCCCCAGGGGGAGCCCAGTCTTC. Translation: CAWSPRGSPVF. This chain links TRBV30 with TRBJ2-1; 7 bases match TRBD1. The germline V gene has CDR1 GTSNPN and CDR2 SVGIG (reference sequence). The CDR3 sequence is 11 residues long.

The rearrangement uses TRBV30 and TRBJ2-5, with TRBD2 matching over 10 bases. The J call may be mistaken, given a closer DNA end match to TRBJ2-7. CDR3 length: 15 amino acids. In germline, CDR1 is GTSNPN, CDR2 SVGIG (reference sequence). CDR3 bases: TGTGCCTGGAGACCACTAGCGGGACCAACCTACGAGCAGTACTTC. Protein: CAWRPLAGPTYEQYF.